The next 20 T cell receptor beta chains were all read from a single sample in a study of T cell responses to AZD1222 COVID-19 vaccine. Some clones are missing from TCRdb's copy, which holds only in-frame ones; the method was immunoSEQ multiplex PCR. The repertoire holds over 85,000 clones, with 84% as singletons. Source: peripheral blood, taken 28 days after the second AZD1222 dose. The source is an adult who received the AZD1222 COVID-19 vaccine.

The rearrangement links TRBV7-9 to TRBJ2-7, with TRBD2 identical over 13 bases. The V gene end was trimmed by 3 bases and the J gene end by 3 bases; junction bases not matched to a gene: 8. Germline CDR1 SEHNR, CDR2 FQNEAQ (reference sequence). The CDR3 totals 17 residues. CDR3 nucleotide sequence: TGTGCCAGCAGCTTCCCGGGACTAGCGGGGACCTACTACGAGCAGTACTTC. Its protein product is CASSFPGLAGTYYEQYF. Together with reference TRBV7-9 and TRBJ2-7, the CDR3 gives the full variable domain: DTGVSQNPRHKITKRGQNVTFRCDPISEHNRLYWYRQTLGQGPEFLTYFQNEAQLEKSRLLSDRFSAERPKGSFSTLEIQRTEQGDSAMYLCASSFPGLAGTYYEQYFGPGTRLTVT.

The chain is built from TRBV6-4 and TRBJ1-1, with D possibly being TRBD1 (5 bases). Per germline, CDR1 MRHNA and CDR2 SNTAGT. The CDR3 runs 13 residues. V gave up 4 bases and J gave up 11 bases, with 17 bases separating them. The CDR3 region has the DNA TGTGCCAGCAGTGCCGATCTCAGGGCGAGGGCTTTCTTT. Its translation: CASSADLRARAFF.

This clone was recorded a few times. V gene TRBV5-4 combines with J gene TRBJ1-3, with D uncertain. The CDR3 runs 14 residues. Germline V gives CDR1 SGHNT, CDR2 YYREEE (reference sequence). With 2 bases removed from V and 3 bases from J, the gap between germline ends came to 9 bases. CDR3 protein: CASSLEGGGNTIYF. The CDR3 DNA sequence: TGTGCCAGCAGCTTAGAGGGAGGTGGAAACACCATATATTTT.

The chain carries TRBV4-1 and TRBJ1-6; no clear D. The germline V gene has CDR1 MGHRA and CDR2 YSYEKL. The V gene lost 0 bases and the J gene lost 7 bases, with 19 bases spanning the gap. There are 18 residues in the CDR3. The CDR3 DNA sequence: TGCGCCAGCAGCCAAGAGCATAGACCCCCTCAAACCAATTCACCCCTCCACTTT. Its protein is CASSQEHRPPQTNSPLHF.

The genes are TRBV24-1 and TRBJ2-2; 10 nucleotides agree with TRBD2. Trimming took 3 bases from V and 3 from J; bases not matched to a gene: 12. The CDR3 totals 19 residues. The V gene's germline CDR1 is KGHDR and CDR2 SFDVKD. The CDR3 protein is CATSDARHSGGADTGELFF. CDR3 DNA sequence: TGTGCCACCAGTGATGCCCGACACAGCGGGGGGGCCGACACCGGGGAGCTGTTTTTT.

This clone was observed a few times. The chain employs TRBV2 and TRBJ2-1; TRBD2 matches at 10 bases. The V gene's germline CDR1 is SNHLY and CDR2 FYNNEI. The CDR3 length is 17 residues. V lost 6 bases to trimming and J lost 6 bases; unmatched junction nucleotides: 14. The CDR3 is CASRFGNLRLAGNEQFF. The DNA for the CDR3 is TGTGCCAGCAGGTTTGGGAACTTGCGACTAGCGGGCAATGAGCAGTTCTTC.

V usage is TRBV10-2 and J usage is TRBJ2-1; D is ambiguous. The CDR3 has 12 amino acids. Per the germline V gene, CDR1 is WSHSY and CDR2 is SAAADI. V gave up 7 bases and J gave up 4 bases, with 8 bases separating them. CDR3: CASKGQYNEQFF. DNA for the CDR3: TGCGCCAGCAAAGGCCAATACAATGAGCAGTTCTTC.

This clone was seen more than once but under ten times. The gene calls are TRBV19 and TRBJ2-7; D is unresolved. In germline, CDR1 is LNHDA, CDR2 SQIVND (reference sequence). This CDR3 has 13 amino acids. V lost 3 bases to trimming and J lost 1 base, with 7 bases between them. The DNA of the CDR3 is TGTGCCAGTAGTATGGCCGGATCCTACGAGCAGTACTTC. Translation: CASSMAGSYEQYF.

The chain is built from TRBV7-6 and TRBJ1-1, with TRBD1 matching over 7 bases. CDR1 and CDR2 (germline): SGHVS, FNYEAQ. The V segment lost 6 bases and the J segment 4 bases; nucleotides outside the gene matches: 14. This CDR3 is built from 16 residues. CDR3 amino acids: CASSRKQGTASTEAFF. The CDR3 DNA is TGTGCCAGCAGTCGAAAACAAGGGACAGCGAGCACTGAAGCTTTCTTT.

The genes are TRBV11-1 and TRBJ2-5; D possibly matches TRBD1 or TRBD2 (5 bases each). CDR3 length equals 15 residues. The V end lost 5 bases, the J end lost 0 bases, and 13 bases lay between the germline ends. CDR1 SGHAT and CDR2 FQDESV come from the germline V gene (reference sequence). For the CDR3, the DNA is TGTGCCAGCAGCGTCGCGGTGGGGGACCAAGAGACCCAGTACTTC. Translating it yields CASSVAVGDQETQYF.

The genes are TRBV2 and TRBJ2-3; 12 bases align to TRBD2. Trimming at V came to 6 bases and at J to 0 bases, leaving 10 bases not matched to a gene. The CDR3 consists of 18 residues. Per the germline V gene, CDR1 is SNHLY and CDR2 is FYNNEI. The CDR3 nucleotides are TGTGCCAGCAGGGCCGGACTAGCGGGGAGCACTAGCACAGATACGCAGTATTTT. Its translation: CASRAGLAGSTSTDTQYF.

The J gene is TRBJ2-1, the V gene TRBV14, with 13 bases that match TRBD2. With V trimmed by 1 base and J by 9 bases, 12 bases remained unmatched. The germline V gene encodes CDR1 SGHDN and CDR2 FVKESK. The CDR3 sequence is 18 residues long. This CDR3 is CASSQVYGTSGRAGEQFF. The CDR3 DNA sequence: TGTGCCAGCAGCCAAGTCTATGGAACTAGCGGGAGGGCCGGTGAGCAGTTCTTC.

The genes are TRBV2 and TRBJ2-3; D not certain. V was shortened by 6 bases and J by 2 bases, with 15 bases between the two germline ends. Germline V CDR1 and CDR2: SNHLY, FYNNEI. The CDR3 is 15 amino acids. DNA of the CDR3: TGTGCCAGCAGGCCCTCTAGACCCTCCACAGATACGCAGTATTTT. Amino acid sequence: CASRPSRPSTDTQYF.

V and J are TRBV7-3 and TRBJ1-2; D not certain. CDR1 and CDR2 from the germline V gene are SGHTA and FQGTGA. The germline V and J ends were trimmed by 5 bases and 6 bases, with 13 bases remaining between them. The CDR3 runs 13 residues. The CDR3 loop is CASSPSPDNGYTF. The CDR3 DNA is TGTGCCAGCAGCCCCTCCCCAGACAATGGCTACACCTTC. The full variable domain, in which reference TRBV7-3 and TRBJ1-2 provide the parts outside the CDR3, is GAGVSQTPSNKVTEKGKYVELRCDPISGHTALYWYRQSLGQGPEFLIYFQGTGAADDSGLPNDRFFAVRPEGSVSTLKIQRTERGDSAVYLCASSPSPDNGYTFGSGTRLTVV.

The rearrangement links TRBV7-9 to TRBJ1-1; D not resolved. V was shortened by 3 bases and J by 0 bases, with 5 bases between the two germline ends. The germline gives CDR1 SEHNR, CDR2 FQNEAQ (reference sequence). This CDR3 is built from 13 residues. The CDR3 loop reads CASSLQMNTEAFF. DNA of the CDR3: TGTGCCAGCAGCTTGCAGATGAACACTGAAGCTTTCTTT. The full variable domain, completed using reference TRBV7-9 and TRBJ1-1, is DTGVSQNPRHKITKRGQNVTFRCDPISEHNRLYWYRQTLGQGPEFLTYFQNEAQLEKSRLLSDRFSAERPKGSFSTLEIQRTEQGDSAMYLCASSLQMNTEAFFGQGTRLTVV.

This chain connects TRBV19 to TRBJ2-3; D gene ambiguous. V lost 5 bases and J 0 bases, leaving 9 bases between the germline ends. Germline-derived CDR1 and CDR2 are LNHDA and SQIVND (reference sequence). CDR3 size: 14 residues. The chain's CDR3 is CASSAGPSTDTQYF. The CDR3 bases are TGTGCCAGTAGTGCCGGGCCGAGCACAGATACGCAGTATTTT.

V and J are TRBV2 and TRBJ2-7; D is perhaps TRBD1 or TRBD2 (7 bases each). The germline CDR1 and CDR2 sequences are SNHLY and FYNNEI. The V end lost 6 bases, the J end lost 0 bases, and 15 bases lay between the germline ends. CDR3 size: 15 residues. The CDR3 protein is CASRRGREFSYEQYF. The CDR3 nucleotides read TGTGCCAGCAGGAGGGGGCGGGAGTTCTCCTACGAGCAGTACTTC.

This rearrangement joins TRBV7-6 to TRBJ2-3, with D perhaps TRBD2 (6 bases). Trimming removed 5 bases at V and 3 bases at J, with 12 bases between. Germline V gives CDR1 SGHVS, CDR2 FNYEAQ. CDR3 size: 14 residues. CDR3 nucleotide sequence: TGTGCCAGCAGCCGGACGGGGAGGACAGATACGCAGTATTTT. It encodes CASSRTGRTDTQYF.

The J gene is TRBJ2-7, the V gene TRBV11-3; D is ambiguous. This CDR3 comprises 13 residues. Germline-derived CDR1 and CDR2 are SGHNT and YENEEA. Trimming stripped 4 bases from V and 5 bases from J, with 12 bases between. CDR3 sequence: CASSSPRTHEQYF. The CDR3 DNA reads as TGTGCCAGCAGCTCCCCCCGTACCCACGAGCAGTACTTC. The full variable domain, with the rest looked up from reference TRBV11-3 and TRBJ2-7, is EAGVVQSPRYKIIEKKQPVAFWCNPISGHNTLYWYLQNLGQGPELLIRYENEEAVDDSQLPKDRFSAERLKGVDSTLKIQPAELGDSAVYLCASSSPRTHEQYFGPGTRLTVT.

The chain has TRBV4-3 and TRBJ2-1, with D perhaps matching TRBD2 (5 bases). CDR3 length: 15 amino acids. The germline gives CDR1 LGHNA, CDR2 YSLEER. Between the trimmed V and J ends, which lost 5 bases and 0 bases, there was a span of 11 bases. The CDR3 here is CASSAGINSYNEQFF. The CDR3 DNA reads TGCGCCAGCAGCGCCGGGATCAACTCCTACAATGAGCAGTTCTTC.